This is a list of T cell receptor beta chains from one sample in a study of blood T cell repertoires in COVID-19. Repertoires were generated with immunoSEQ multiplex PCR, while TCRdb's copy carries only in-frame clones and drops some. The sample carries some 70,000 clones, 75% to 95% recorded once. Specimen: peripheral blood. These receptors originate from a human donor with active COVID-19. The donor label of this sample is uncertain. Both conserved end residues are part of each CDR3. Fields, in order: clone size, J gene, V gene, D gene, CDR3 protein, CDR3 DNA. The D gene is left open where the match is weak. Rows give clone size only sometimes, using once, few, many, or a class for an expanded clone.

.	TRBJ2-3	TRBV27	.	CASSLRGNGADTQYF	TGTGCCAGCAGTTTAAGAGGGAACGGAGCAGATACGCAGTATTTT
.	TRBJ1-2	TRBV4-3	.	CASSQTGPYGYTF	TGCGCCAGCAGCCAGACAGGACCATATGGCTACACCTTC
.	TRBJ1-4	TRBV4-3	TRBD1	CASRPGQGTMGEKLFF	TGCGCCAGCAGGCCGGGACAGGGCACAATGGGTGAAAAACTGTTTTTT
.	TRBJ2-3	TRBV4-3	TRBD1	CASSQPGQGTDTQYF	TGCGCCAGCAGCCAACCGGGACAGGGGACAGATACGCAGTATTTT
.	TRBJ2-7	TRBV29-1	.	CSVGQVSYEQYF	TGCAGCGTTGGACAGGTTTCCTACGAGCAGTACTTC
.	TRBJ2-7	TRBV7-3	.	CASSSGGTGWEQYF	TGTGCCAGCAGCTCGGGCGGGACCGGCTGGGAGCAGTACTTC
.	TRBJ2-7	TRBV18	TRBD1	CASSRGTANYEQYF	TGTGCCAGCTCACGTGGGACAGCCAACTACGAGCAGTACTTC
.	TRBJ1-1	TRBV19	.	CASSTISGHINTEAFF	TGTGCCAGTAGTACAATTTCGGGACACATAAACACTGAAGCTTTCTTT
.	TRBJ1-5	TRBV7-9	.	CASSREGGQPQHF	TGTGCCAGCAGCCGGGAGGGCGGTCAGCCCCAGCATTTT
.	TRBJ1-2	TRBV28	.	CASSLWLEGAGGYTF	TGTGCCAGCAGTTTATGGTTAGAAGGGGCCGGAGGCTACACCTTC
.	TRBJ1-3	TRBV5-6	.	CASSLRSSGNTIYF	TGTGCCAGCAGCTTGAGGAGCTCTGGAAACACCATATATTTT
.	TRBJ2-3	TRBV18	TRBD2	CASSPAPSGSSSTDTQYF	TGTGCCAGCTCACCAGCTCCTAGCGGAAGTAGTAGCACAGATACGCAGTATTTT
once	TRBJ2-7	TRBV2	TRBD1	CASSEDRGAYEQYF	TGTGCCAGCAGTGAGGACAGGGGGGCCTACGAGCAGTACTTC
few	TRBJ1-5	TRBV28	.	CASRPPGDWSQPQHF	TGTGCCAGCAGGCCTCCAGGGGATTGGAGTCAGCCCCAGCATTTT
.	TRBJ2-7	TRBV7-9	.	CASSLAQGYEQYF	TGTGCCAGCAGCTTAGCCCAGGGTTACGAGCAGTACTTC
.	TRBJ1-6	TRBV3-1/TRBV3-2	TRBD1	CASSTGTGDRSPLHF	TGTGCCAGCAGCACCGGGACAGGGGATCGTTCACCCCTCCACTTT
.	TRBJ1-2	TRBV9	TRBD1	CASSLEQGSSGYTF	TGTGCCAGCAGCCTTGAACAGGGGTCCTCTGGCTACACCTTC
.	TRBJ2-3	TRBV3-1/TRBV3-2	TRBD2	CASSQDLRAAGETDTQYF	TGTGCCAGCAGCCAAGATCTTAGGGCGGCGGGAGAAACAGATACGCAGTATTTT
.	TRBJ1-2	TRBV7-2	TRBD1	CASSFDRGYNYGYTF	TGTGCCAGCAGCTTCGACAGGGGGTATAACTATGGCTACACCTTC
once	TRBJ2-7	TRBV24-1	TRBD1	CATSATLQGASEQYF	TGTGCCACCAGTGCCACCCTTCAGGGGGCAAGCGAGCAGTACTTC
.	TRBJ2-1	TRBV4-1	TRBD2	CASSRGAGTRVNEQFF	TGCGCCAGCAGCCGAGGAGCCGGGACTAGGGTCAATGAGCAGTTCTTC
.	TRBJ1-1	TRBV2	TRBD1	CASSEGAGGEAFF	TGTGCCAGCAGTGAAGGCGCAGGGGGAGAAGCTTTCTTT
.	TRBJ2-7	TRBV7-2	TRBD1	CASSADRGQYF	TGTGCCAGCAGCGCGGACAGGGGACAGTACTTC
.	TRBJ2-5	TRBV9	.	CASSVGGGGTWETQYF	TGTGCCAGCAGCGTAGGAGGGGGGGGCACGTGGGAGACCCAGTACTTC
.	TRBJ2-4	TRBV3-1/TRBV3-2	TRBD2	CASSSGTSGKNIQYF	TGTGCCAGCAGCTCCGGGACTAGCGGAAAAAACATTCAGTACTTC
.	TRBJ2-7	TRBV11-2	TRBD2	CASSIYGGSSEQYF	TGTGCCAGCAGTATTTACGGCGGGAGCAGCGAGCAGTACTTC
.	TRBJ2-7	TRBV28	TRBD1	CAAQGTYEQYF	TGTGCCGCACAGGGGACCTACGAGCAGTACTTC
.	TRBJ2-7	TRBV7-9	TRBD2	CASSLAKGGSYEQYF	TGTGCCAGCAGCTTAGCGAAGGGAGGGTCCTACGAGCAGTACTTC
.	TRBJ2-1	TRBV12-3/TRBV12-4	.	CASSLAEGGQFF	TGTGCCAGCAGTTTAGCGGAGGGAGGTCAGTTCTTC
.	TRBJ2-7	TRBV7-2	TRBD1	CASSSRTGGLYEQYF	TGTGCCAGCAGCTCCCGGACAGGGGGCCTCTACGAGCAGTACTTC
.	TRBJ2-7	TRBV2	TRBD1	CASSGQRDRVGEQYF	TGTGCCAGCAGTGGACAACGAGACAGGGTAGGCGAGCAGTACTTC
once	TRBJ2-1	TRBV19	TRBD2	CASSIGASGFNEQFF	TGTGCCAGTAGTATAGGGGCTAGCGGGTTCAATGAGCAGTTCTTC
.	TRBJ2-7	TRBV11-2	TRBD1	CASSRDRSGEQYF	TGTGCCAGCAGCCGGGACAGGTCGGGCGAGCAGTACTTC
.	TRBJ1-1	TRBV7-2	TRBD1	CASSPRGMNTEAFF	TGTGCCAGCAGCCCCAGGGGGATGAACACTGAAGCTTTCTTT
.	TRBJ1-4	TRBV18	.	CASSPPLYGGEKLFF	TGTGCCAGCTCACCACCGTTGTATGGGGGGGAAAAACTGTTTTTT
.	TRBJ2-1	TRBV20-1	.	CSASSGVKNEQFF	TGCAGTGCTAGTTCCGGGGTTAAGAATGAGCAGTTCTTC
.	TRBJ1-2	TRBV6-2/TRBV6-3	TRBD1	CASSLQGNYYGYTF	TGTGCCAGCAGCCTACAGGGGAATTACTATGGCTACACCTTC
.	TRBJ2-3	TRBV28	.	CASSPLPGVGVTDTQYF	TGTGCCAGCAGTCCCCTCCCAGGGGTAGGTGTCACAGATACGCAGTATTTT
.	TRBJ2-1	TRBV7-2	.	CASSSLYNEQFF	TGTGCCAGCAGCTCCCTCTACAATGAGCAGTTCTTC
.	TRBJ2-5	TRBV19	.	CASGPGVVETQYF	TGTGCCAGTGGTCCAGGGGTCGTAGAGACCCAGTACTTC
once	TRBJ1-2	TRBV6-2/TRBV6-3	.	CASSTGQRYGYTF	TGTGCCAGCAGTACCGGACAGAGATATGGCTACACCTTC
.	TRBJ1-5	TRBV19	.	CASRLGVNSNQPQHF	TGTGCCAGTAGACTCGGGGTGAACAGCAATCAGCCCCAGCATTTT
.	TRBJ1-2	TRBV11-2	TRBD1	CASSLGRGLDGYTF	TGTGCCAGCAGCTTAGGCAGGGGGCTGGATGGCTACACCTTC
.	TRBJ2-5	TRBV24-1	TRBD2	CATSDLRAGVVETQYF	TGTGCCACCAGTGATTTGCGGGCGGGGGTGGTAGAGACCCAGTACTTC
once	TRBJ1-2	TRBV9	.	CASSVGVSNYGYTF	TGTGCCAGCAGCGTAGGAGTGTCTAACTATGGCTACACCTTC
medium-sized	TRBJ1-1	TRBV28	.	CASSTRVSALEAFF	TGTGCCAGCAGTACCAGGGTTTCCGCACTCGAAGCTTTCTTT
.	TRBJ1-5	TRBV6-5	TRBD1	CASRGQGGQPQHF	TGTGCCAGCCGGGGACAGGGTGGGCAGCCCCAGCATTTT
.	TRBJ2-6	TRBV4-1	.	CASSQQASSGANVLTF	TGCGCCAGCAGCCAGCAGGCCTCCTCTGGGGCCAACGTCCTGACTTTC
.	TRBJ1-1	TRBV20-1	.	CSASRDTEAFF	TGCAGTGCTAGTCGGGACACTGAAGCTTTCTTT
once	TRBJ2-5	TRBV5-4	TRBD2	CASSVGLAGARETQYF	TGTGCCAGCAGCGTAGGACTAGCGGGAGCTAGGGAGACCCAGTACTTC
.	TRBJ2-1	TRBV7-3	TRBD2	CASSATSGNNEQFF	TGTGCCAGCAGCGCGACTAGCGGAAACAATGAGCAGTTCTTC
.	TRBJ2-1	TRBV10-1	TRBD1	CASSEGWDRVNEQFF	TGCGCCAGCTCCGAAGGGTGGGACAGGGTCAATGAGCAGTTCTTC
.	TRBJ2-2	TRBV24-1	.	CATSDLGKGQTNTGELFF	TGTGCCACCAGTGATTTGGGGAAAGGACAGACAAACACCGGGGAGCTGTTTTTT
.	TRBJ1-1	TRBV20-1	.	CSARDDTEAFF	TGCAGTGCTAGAGACGACACTGAAGCTTTCTTT
.	TRBJ1-4	TRBV6-6	.	CASSHGGTKGSSGRLNEKLFF	TGTGCCAGCAGCCATGGGGGGACGAAAGGGTCTAGTGGGAGACTTAATGAAAAACTGTTTTTT
.	TRBJ2-7	TRBV27	TRBD2	CASNRASGSYEQYF	TGTGCCAGCAACCGGGCTAGCGGGAGCTACGAGCAGTACTTC
.	TRBJ2-7	TRBV3-1/TRBV3-2	TRBD2	CASSQDVVAGGRDYEQYF	TGTGCCAGCAGCCAAGATGTGGTAGCGGGAGGTAGAGACTACGAGCAGTACTTC
.	TRBJ2-7	TRBV5-1	TRBD1	CASSPPRQGNEQYF	TGCGCCAGCAGCCCCCCCCGACAGGGGAACGAGCAGTACTTC
.	TRBJ2-7	TRBV10-1	TRBD1	CASSEGTGVYEQYF	TGCGCCAGCAGTGAGGGGACAGGGGTGTACGAGCAGTACTTC